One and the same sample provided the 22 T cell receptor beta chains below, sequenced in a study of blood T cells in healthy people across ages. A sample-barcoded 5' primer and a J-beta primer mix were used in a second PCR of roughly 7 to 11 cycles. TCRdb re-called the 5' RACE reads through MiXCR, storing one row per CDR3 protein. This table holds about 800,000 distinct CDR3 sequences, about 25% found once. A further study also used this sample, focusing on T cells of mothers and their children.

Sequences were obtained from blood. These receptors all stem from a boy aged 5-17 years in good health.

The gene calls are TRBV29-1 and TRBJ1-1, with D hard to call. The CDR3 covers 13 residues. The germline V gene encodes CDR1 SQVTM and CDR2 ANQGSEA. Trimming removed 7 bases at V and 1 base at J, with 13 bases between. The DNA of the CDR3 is TGCAGCGCGTCGGGTTGGGGGAACACTGAAGCTTTCTTT. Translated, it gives CSASGWGNTEAFF.

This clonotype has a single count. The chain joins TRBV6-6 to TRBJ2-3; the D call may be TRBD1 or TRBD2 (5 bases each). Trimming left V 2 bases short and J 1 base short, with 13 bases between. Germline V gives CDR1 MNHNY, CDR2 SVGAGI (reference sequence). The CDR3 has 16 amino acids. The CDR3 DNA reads TGTGCCAGCAGTTACCTACCGGGGACGCGCACAGATACGCAGTATTTT. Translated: CASSYLPGTRTDTQYF.

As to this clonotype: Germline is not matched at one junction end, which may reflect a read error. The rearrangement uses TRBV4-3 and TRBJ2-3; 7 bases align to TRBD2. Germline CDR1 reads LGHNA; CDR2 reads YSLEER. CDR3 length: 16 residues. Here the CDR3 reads CTSSQDPAGVTDTQYF. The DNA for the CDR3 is TGCACCAGCAGCCAAGATCCGGCGGGAGTTACAGATACGCAGTATTTT.

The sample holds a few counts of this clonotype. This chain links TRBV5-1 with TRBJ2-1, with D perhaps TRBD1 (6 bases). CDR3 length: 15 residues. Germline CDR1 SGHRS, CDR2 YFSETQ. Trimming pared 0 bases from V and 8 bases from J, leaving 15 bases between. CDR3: CASSLESGESDEQFF. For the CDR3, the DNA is TGCGCCAGCAGCTTGGAATCAGGGGAGTCCGATGAGCAGTTCTTC.

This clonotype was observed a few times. Here the CDR3 DNA reads TGTGCCAGTGGGGAGGCGATGGGCTATGGCTACACCTTC. It translates to CASGEAMGYGYTF. The genes are TRBV19 and TRBJ1-2; no clear D. Trimming shortened V by 8 bases and J by 4 bases, and 14 bases separated the two germline ends. The CDR3 is 13 residues long. Germline lookup yields CDR1 LNHDA and CDR2 SQIVND (reference sequence).

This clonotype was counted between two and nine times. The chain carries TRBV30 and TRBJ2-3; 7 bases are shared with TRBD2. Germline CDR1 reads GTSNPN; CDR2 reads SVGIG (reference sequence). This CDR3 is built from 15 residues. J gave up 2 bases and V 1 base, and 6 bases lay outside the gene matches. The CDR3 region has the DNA TGTGCCTGGAGTGAGGCTAGCGGCATCACAGATACGCAGTATTTT. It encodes CAWSEASGITDTQYF.

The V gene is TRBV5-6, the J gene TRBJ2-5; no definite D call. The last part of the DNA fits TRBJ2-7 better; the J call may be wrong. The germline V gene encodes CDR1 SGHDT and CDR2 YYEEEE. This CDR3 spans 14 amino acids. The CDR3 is CASSLGVTTYEQYF. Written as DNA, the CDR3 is TGTGCCAGCAGCTTGGGGGTAACTACCTACGAGCAGTACTTC.

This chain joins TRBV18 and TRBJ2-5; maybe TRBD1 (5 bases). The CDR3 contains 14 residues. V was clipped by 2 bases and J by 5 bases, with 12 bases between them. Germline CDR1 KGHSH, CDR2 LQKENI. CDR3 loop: CASSPGASRETQYF. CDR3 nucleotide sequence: TGTGCCAGCTCACCAGGGGCCAGCAGGGAGACCCAGTACTTC.

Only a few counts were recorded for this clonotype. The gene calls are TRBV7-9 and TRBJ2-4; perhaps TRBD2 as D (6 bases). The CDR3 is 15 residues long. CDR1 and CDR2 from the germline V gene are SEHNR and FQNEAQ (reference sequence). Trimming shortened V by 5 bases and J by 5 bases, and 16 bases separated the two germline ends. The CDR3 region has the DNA TGTGCCAGCAGCCGCGGGGAACTGTCGGAAAACATTCAGTACTTC. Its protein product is CASSRGELSENIQYF.

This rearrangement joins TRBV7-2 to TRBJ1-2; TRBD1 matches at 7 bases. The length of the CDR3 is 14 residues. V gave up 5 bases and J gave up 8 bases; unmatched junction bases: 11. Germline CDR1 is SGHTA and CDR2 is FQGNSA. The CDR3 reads CASSERTGVRGYTF. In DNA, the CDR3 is TGTGCCAGCAGCGAACGAACAGGGGTCCGGGGCTACACCTTC. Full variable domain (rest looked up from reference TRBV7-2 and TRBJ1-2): GAGVSQSPSNKVTEKGKDVELRCDPISGHTALYWYRQSLGQGLEFLIYFQGNSAPDKSGLPSDRFSAERTGGSVSTLTIQRTQQEDSAVYLCASSERTGVRGYTFGSGTRLTVV.

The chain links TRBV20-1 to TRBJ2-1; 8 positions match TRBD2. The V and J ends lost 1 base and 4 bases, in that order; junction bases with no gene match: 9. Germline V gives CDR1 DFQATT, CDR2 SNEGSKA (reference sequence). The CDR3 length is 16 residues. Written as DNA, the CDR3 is TGCAGTGCTAGAGTCTCGGGGGGGTTGGGGTACAATGAGCAGTTCTTC. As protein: CSARVSGGLGYNEQFF.

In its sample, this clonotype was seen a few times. The CDR3 protein is CASSGWATEEEKLFF. The DNA for the CDR3 is TGTGCCAGCAGTGGATGGGCCACGGAAGAGGAAAAACTGTTTTTT. This chain joins TRBV2 and TRBJ1-4, with unresolved D. Germline CDR1 and CDR2: SNHLY and FYNNEI. The CDR3 sequence is 15 residues long. V lost 4 bases, J lost 8 bases, and 17 bases lay in between. Full variable domain (rest looked up from reference TRBV2 and TRBJ1-4): EPEVTQTPSHQVTQMGQEVILRCVPISNHLYFYWYRQILGQKVEFLVSFYNNEISEKSEIFDDQFSVERPDGSNFTLKIRSTKLEDSAMYFCASSGWATEEEKLFFGSGTQLSVL.

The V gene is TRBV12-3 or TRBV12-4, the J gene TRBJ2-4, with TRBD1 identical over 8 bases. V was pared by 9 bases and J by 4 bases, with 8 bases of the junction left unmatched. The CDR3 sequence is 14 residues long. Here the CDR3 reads CASLNRDRKNIQYF. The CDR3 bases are TGTGCCAGTTTAAACCGGGACAGGAAAAACATTCAGTACTTC.

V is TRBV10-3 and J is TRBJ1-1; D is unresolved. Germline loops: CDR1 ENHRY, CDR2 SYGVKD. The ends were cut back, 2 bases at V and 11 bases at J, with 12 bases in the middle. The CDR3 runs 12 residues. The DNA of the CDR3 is TGTGCCATCAGTGAGCCGTCCGTGAGTGCTTTCTTT. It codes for CAISEPSVSAFF.

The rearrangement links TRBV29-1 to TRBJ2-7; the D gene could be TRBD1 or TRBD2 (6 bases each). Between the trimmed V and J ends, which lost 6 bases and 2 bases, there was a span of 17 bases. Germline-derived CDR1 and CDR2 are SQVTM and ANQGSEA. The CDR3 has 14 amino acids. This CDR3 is CSVAPRGPTYEQYF. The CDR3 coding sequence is TGCAGCGTGGCACCCCGGGGGCCAACCTACGAGCAGTACTTC.

The CDR3 coding sequence is TGTGCCAGCAGTAGGTCGGGACAGACAAACACCATATATTTT. Translated, it gives CASSRSGQTNTIYF. V and J are TRBV28 and TRBJ1-3, with 7 bases matching TRBD1. Germline assignment: CDR1 MDHEN and CDR2 SYDVKM. The CDR3 runs 14 residues. V shed 5 bases, J shed 6 bases, and the junction held 7 bases outside the gene matches. Supplemented by reference TRBV28 and TRBJ1-3, the full variable domain reads DVKVTQSSRYLVKRTGEKVFLECVQDMDHENMFWYRQDPGLGLRLIYFSYDVKMKEKGDIPEGYSVSREKKERFSLILESASTNQTSMYLCASSRSGQTNTIYFGEGSWLTVV.

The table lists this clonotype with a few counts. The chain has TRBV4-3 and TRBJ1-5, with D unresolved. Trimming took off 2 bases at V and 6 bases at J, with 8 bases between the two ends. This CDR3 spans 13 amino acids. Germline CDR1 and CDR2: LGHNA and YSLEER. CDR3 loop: CASSQSPGQPQHF. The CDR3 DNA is TGCGCCAGCAGCCAATCTCCTGGTCAGCCCCAGCATTTT.

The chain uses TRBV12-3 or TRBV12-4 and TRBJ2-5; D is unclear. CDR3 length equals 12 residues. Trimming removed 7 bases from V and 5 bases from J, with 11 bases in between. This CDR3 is CASMIRTETQYF. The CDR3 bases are TGTGCCAGCATGATACGCACGGAGACCCAGTACTTC.

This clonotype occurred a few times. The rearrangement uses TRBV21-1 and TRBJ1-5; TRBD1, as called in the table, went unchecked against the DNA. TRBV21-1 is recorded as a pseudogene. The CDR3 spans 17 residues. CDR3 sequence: CASSKAKLGGGRQPQHF. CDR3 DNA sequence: TGTGCCAGCAGCAAAGCGAAGCTAGGAGGGGGTCGACAGCCCCAGCATTTT.

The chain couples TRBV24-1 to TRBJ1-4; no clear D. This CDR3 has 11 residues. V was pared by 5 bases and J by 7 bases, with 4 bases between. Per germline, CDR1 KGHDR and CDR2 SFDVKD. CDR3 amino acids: CATSVVEKLFF. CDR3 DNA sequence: TGTGCCACCAGTGTTGTTGAAAAACTGTTTTTT.

CDR3 nucleotide sequence: TGTGCCAGCAGCTTAGACGCAGGAGGAACTGAAGCTTTCTTT. It is translated as CASSLDAGGTEAFF. The genes are TRBV7-9 and TRBJ1-1; no reliable D call. The germline V gene encodes CDR1 SEHNR and CDR2 FQNEAQ (reference sequence). CDR3 length: 14 amino acids. The V end was cut by 1 base, the J end by 5 bases, with 11 bases between.

The CDR3 bases are TGTGCCAGCAACCCTTACGGTAGCACTGAAGCTTTCTTT. Translation gives CASNPYGSTEAFF. The chain recombines TRBV7-9 with TRBJ1-1, with D unresolved. Trimming pared 7 bases from V and 4 bases from J, leaving 13 bases between. The CDR3 covers 13 residues. Germline V gene lookup returns CDR1 SEHNR and CDR2 FQNEAQ (reference sequence).